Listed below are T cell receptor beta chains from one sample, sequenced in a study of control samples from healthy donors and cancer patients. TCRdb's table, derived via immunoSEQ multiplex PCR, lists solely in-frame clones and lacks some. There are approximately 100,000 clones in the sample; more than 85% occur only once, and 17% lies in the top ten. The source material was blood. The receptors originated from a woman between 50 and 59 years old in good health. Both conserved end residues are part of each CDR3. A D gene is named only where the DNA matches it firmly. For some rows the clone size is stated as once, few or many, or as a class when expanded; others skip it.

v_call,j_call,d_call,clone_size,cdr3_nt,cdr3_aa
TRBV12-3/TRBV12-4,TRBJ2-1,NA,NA,TGTGCCAGCAGTTTAGGGGGGAATGAGCAGTTCTTC,CASSLGGNEQFF
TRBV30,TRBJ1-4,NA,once,TGTGCCTGGAGTGTCGGGGGTAATAAGGAAAAACTGTTTTTT,CAWSVGGNKEKLFF
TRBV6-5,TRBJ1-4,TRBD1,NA,TGTGCCAGCAGCCCACGACAGGGAACTAATGAAAAACTGTTTTTT,CASSPRQGTNEKLFF
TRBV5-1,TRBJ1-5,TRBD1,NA,TGCGCCAGCAGCAGGACAGGGAGGGGTGGCAATCAGCCCCAGCATTTT,CASSRTGRGGNQPQHF
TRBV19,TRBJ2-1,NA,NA,TGTGCCAGTAGTATTAGCAGGGCTGATGAGCAGTTCTTC,CASSISRADEQFF
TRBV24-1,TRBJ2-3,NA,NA,TGTGCCACCAGTGGCCGCGGCACAGATACGCAGTATTTT,CATSGRGTDTQYF
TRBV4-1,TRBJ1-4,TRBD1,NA,TGCGCCAGCAGTTCCCACCGACAGGGCGCGTATAAACTGTTTTTT,CASSSHRQGAYKLFF
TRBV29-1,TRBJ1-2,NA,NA,TGCAGCGTTGACCCTTCGGCGGGGGGCACTGGCTATGGCTACACCTTC,CSVDPSAGGTGYGYTF
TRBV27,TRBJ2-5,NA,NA,TGTGCCAGCAGCCTACTGATGGAACCCGGGACCCAGTACTTC,CASSLLMEPGTQYF
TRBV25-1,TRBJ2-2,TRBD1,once,TGTGCCAGCAGTGGGCTTGGACAGGGGTTCGCCGGGGAGCTGTTTTTT,CASSGLGQGFAGELFF
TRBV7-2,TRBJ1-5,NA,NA,TGTGCCAGCAGCTTAGGGACATTCTATAGCAATCAGCCCCAGCATTTT,CASSLGTFYSNQPQHF
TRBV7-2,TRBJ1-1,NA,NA,TGTGCCGGGGGATGGAAGAGTGGAACTGAAGCTTTCTTT,CAGGWKSGTEAFF
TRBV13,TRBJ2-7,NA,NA,TGTGCCAGCAGCTTAGGCGCAGGGCGCGAGCAGTACTTC,CASSLGAGREQYF
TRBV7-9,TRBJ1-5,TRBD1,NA,TGTGCCAGCAGCTTAGGACAGGGGGAACAGCCCCAGCATTTT,CASSLGQGEQPQHF
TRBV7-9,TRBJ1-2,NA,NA,TGTGCCAGCAGCTACACAGGGAGATATGGCTACACCTTC,CASSYTGRYGYTF
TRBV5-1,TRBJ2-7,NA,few,TGCGCCAGCGGCAACAGGGACCTGGCCTCCTACGAGCAGTACTTC,CASGNRDLASYEQYF
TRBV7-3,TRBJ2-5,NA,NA,TGTGCCAGCAGCTTAGGTTTGACCTCACAGGGATCTTTATACTTC,CASSLGLTSQGSLYF
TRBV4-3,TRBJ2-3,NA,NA,TGCGCCAGCAGCCAAGAGTTGCCTGGAGATACGCAGTATTTT,CASSQELPGDTQYF
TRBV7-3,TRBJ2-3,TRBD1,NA,TGTGCCAGCAGCCCCGGGACAGAAAAGAATACGCAGTATTTT,CASSPGTEKNTQYF
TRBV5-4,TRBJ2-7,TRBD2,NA,TGTGCCAGCAGCTCGACTAGCGGGGACTACGAGCAGTACTTC,CASSSTSGDYEQYF
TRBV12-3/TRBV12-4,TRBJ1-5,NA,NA,TGTGCCAGCAGTCCTAGACAGAATCAGCCCCAGCATTTT,CASSPRQNQPQHF
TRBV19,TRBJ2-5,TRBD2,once,TGTGCCAGTCGCCGGGGCGGGGGGTTAGGGACCCAGTACTTC,CASRRGGGLGTQYF
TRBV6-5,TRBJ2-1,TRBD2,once,TGTGCCAGCAGTAAGCCCGGGACTAGCAGGGGTGAGCAGTTCTTC,CASSKPGTSRGEQFF
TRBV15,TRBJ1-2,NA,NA,TGTGCCACCAGCAGAGAGGGGAGCCGGTATGGCTACACCTTC,CATSREGSRYGYTF
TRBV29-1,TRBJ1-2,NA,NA,TGCAGCGTTGAAGGGGTCAGGGGTGGCTACACCTTC,CSVEGVRGGYTF
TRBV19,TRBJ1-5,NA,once,TGTGCCAGTAAAGACATATCGACGGGTCAGCCCCAGCATTTT,CASKDISTGQPQHF
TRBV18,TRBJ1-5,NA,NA,TGTGCCAGCTCACCAAAGGCGGAGGGGGCCCAGCATTTT,CASSPKAEGAQHF
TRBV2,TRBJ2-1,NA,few,TGTGCCAGCAATTCGGGACAAAACTACAATGAGCAGTTCTTC,CASNSGQNYNEQFF
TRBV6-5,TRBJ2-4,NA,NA,TGTGCCAGCAGGGGTGCAGGTACAGCCAAAAACATTCAGTACTTC,CASRGAGTAKNIQYF
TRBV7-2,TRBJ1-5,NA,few,TGTGCCAGCAGCCCGGGGGGGGGAAATCAGCCCCAGCATTTT,CASSPGGGNQPQHF
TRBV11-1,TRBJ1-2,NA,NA,TGTGCCAGCAACGACTTGGACTATGGCTACACCTTC,CASNDLDYGYTF
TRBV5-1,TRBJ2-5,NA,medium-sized,TGCGCCAGCAGCTTCCTCCAGCTCGAGGAGACCCAGTACTTC,CASSFLQLEETQYF
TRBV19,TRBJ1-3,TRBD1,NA,TGTGCCAGTAGTATAGATGCGACAGGGGCGTATGGAAACACCATATATTTT,CASSIDATGAYGNTIYF
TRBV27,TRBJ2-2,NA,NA,TGTGCCAGCAGTTTAATGGCGTCCACCGGGGAGCTGTTTTTT,CASSLMASTGELFF
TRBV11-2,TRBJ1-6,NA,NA,TGTGCCAGCAGTCACACTCGACGGGATAATTCACCCCTCCACTTT,CASSHTRRDNSPLHF
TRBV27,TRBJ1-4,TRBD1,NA,TGTGCCAGCAGTCCATCCGGGACAGGGGGTGAAAAACTGTTTTTT,CASSPSGTGGEKLFF
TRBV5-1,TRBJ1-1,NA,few,TGCGCCAGCAGCCCCGGGGCGAACACTGAAGCTTTCTTT,CASSPGANTEAFF
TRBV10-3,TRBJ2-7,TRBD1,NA,TGTGCCATCAACGACAGGGGTTGGGGCGAGCAGTACTTC,CAINDRGWGEQYF
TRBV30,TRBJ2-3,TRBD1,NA,TGTGCCTGCCATCGGACAGGAGACACAGATACGCAGTATTTT,CACHRTGDTDTQYF
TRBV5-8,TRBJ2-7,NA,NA,TGTGCCAGCAGACCCCTTGGTTCAGGGCTAGAAGGCTCCTACGAGCAGTACTTC,CASRPLGSGLEGSYEQYF
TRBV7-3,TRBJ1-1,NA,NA,TGTGCCAGCAGCCCCGCAATTGGGTACACTGAAGCTTTCTTT,CASSPAIGYTEAFF
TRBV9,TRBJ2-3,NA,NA,TGTGCCAGCAGCGTACACCCAGAAGACCTTAGCACAGATACGCAGTATTTT,CASSVHPEDLSTDTQYF
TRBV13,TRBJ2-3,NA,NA,TGTGCCAGCAGCTTAGATAGCGGGACAGTCCCAGATACGCAGTATTTT,CASSLDSGTVPDTQYF
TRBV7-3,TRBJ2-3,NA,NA,TGTGCCAGCAGCTTAAGCTCATCCGGCCCGGATACGCAGTATTTT,CASSLSSSGPDTQYF
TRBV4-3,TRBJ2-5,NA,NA,TGCGCCAGCAGCCACCGGGCGACGGTGCAAGAGACCCAGTACTTC,CASSHRATVQETQYF
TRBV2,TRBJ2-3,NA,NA,TGTGCCAGCATGCCAAGGGGTTCGTGGAGACATTCTAGCACAGATACGCAGTATTTT,CASMPRGSWRHSSTDTQYF
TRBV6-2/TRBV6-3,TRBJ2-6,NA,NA,TGTGCCAGCAGTTACGTCGGGTCTGGGGCCAACGTCCTGACTTTC,CASSYVGSGANVLTF